Each of the 15 T cell receptor beta chains below was sequenced from the same sample in a study of shared clonotypes between healthy human individuals. Sequencing was performed with immunoSEQ multiplex PCR; in TCRdb, only in-frame clones are kept and a portion is missing. The sample lists around 1.1 million clones, roughly 80% occurring once. The sequencing input was memory CD4+ T cells from PBMCs. Subset specified: CD45RA-negative fraction. Receptors were obtained from a man aged 18 to 30 in good health. Some clones in this sample may be carry-over from other donors' samples.

The genes are TRBV6-1 and TRBJ1-2; D not resolved. The CDR3 sequence is 14 residues long. V dropped 1 base and J dropped 7 bases, with 13 bases sitting between them. CDR1 MNHNS and CDR2 SASEGT come from the germline V gene. The CDR3 protein is CASSEEDASLGYTF. The CDR3, as DNA: TGTGCCAGCAGTGAAGAGGACGCGTCGCTTGGCTACACCTTC.

This clone has just a few counts. This chain links TRBV2 with TRBJ1-1, with 7 bases identical to TRBD1. J lost 6 bases, V lost 3 bases, and 1 base had no gene match. Germline CDR1 reads SNHLY; CDR2 reads FYNNEI. This CDR3 contains 12 residues. CDR3 DNA: TGTGCCAGCAGTGATAGGGGGCCTGAAGCTTTCTTT. Protein sequence: CASSDRGPEAFF.

Note on this clone: Germline and junction disagree at one end, which may indicate a read error. V usage is TRBV5-1 and J usage is TRBJ1-4; 8 bases map to TRBD1. The CDR3 is made up of 11 amino acids. CDR1 SGHRS and CDR2 YFSETQ come from the germline V gene. This chain's CDR3 is CASSFGQGFGF. The CDR3 DNA is TGCGCCAGCAGCTTTGGACAGGGCTTCGGATTT.

J is TRBJ1-4 and V is TRBV11-2; D gene ambiguous. V was cut by 10 bases and J by 2 bases, with 14 bases left in between. Germline lookup yields CDR1 SGHAT and CDR2 FQNNGV. The CDR3 runs to 14 residues. The CDR3 here is CAIRSSGTNEKLFF. The CDR3 nucleotides read TGTGCCATCCGATCAAGTGGGACTAATGAAAAACTGTTTTTT.

This clone was observed a handful of times. The chain recombines TRBV30 with TRBJ2-1; no reliable D call. Germline V CDR1 and CDR2: GTSNPN, SVGIG (reference sequence). This CDR3 spans 11 amino acids. Trimming shortened V by 4 bases and J by 4 bases, and 5 bases separated the two germline ends. The CDR3, as DNA: TGTGCCTGGATGGATTACAATGAGCAGTTCTTC. This translates into CAWMDYNEQFF.

The chain employs TRBV2 and TRBJ2-2, with D possibly being TRBD1 or TRBD2 (5 bases each). Trimming took off 8 bases at V and 0 bases at J, with 16 bases between the two ends. The CDR3 has 16 amino acids. In germline, CDR1 is SNHLY, CDR2 FYNNEI. Here the CDR3 DNA reads TGTGCCAGCGTCAGGGACGAAAAAGCGAACACCGGGGAGCTGTTTTTT. Its translation: CASVRDEKANTGELFF.

This clone came up once. The gene calls are TRBV6-5 and TRBJ2-1, with a tentative D call TRBD1 (5 bases). Germline assignment: CDR1 MNHEY and CDR2 SVGAGI. The germline V and J ends were trimmed by 6 bases and 11 bases, with 11 bases remaining between them. CDR3 length equals 11 residues. The CDR3 region is CASRTQGQQFF. Here the CDR3 DNA reads TGTGCCAGCAGGACTCAGGGTCAGCAGTTCTTC.

V gene TRBV12-5 combines with J gene TRBJ1-2, with 9 bases fitting TRBD1. Germline V gene data show CDR1 as LGHNT and CDR2 as FRNRAP. With 0 bases clipped from V and 4 bases from J, the junction kept 6 bases outside the gene matches. The length of the CDR3 is 16 residues. The CDR3 reads CASGLVRGDRAYGYTF. As DNA, the CDR3 is TGTGCTAGTGGTTTGGTACGGGGGGACAGGGCCTATGGCTACACCTTC.

This clone showed up many times. Other DNA sequences from this sample encode an identical CDR3 as well. CDR3 in amino acids: CAISESRGIGSAEAFF. The CDR3 DNA sequence: TGTGCCATCAGTGAGTCTCGGGGTATAGGTTCGGCTGAAGCTTTCTTT. The rearrangement joins TRBV10-3 to TRBJ1-1, with D unclear. Per germline, CDR1 ENHRY and CDR2 SYGVKD. The germline V and J ends were trimmed by 0 bases and 6 bases, with 17 bases remaining between them. This CDR3 is built from 16 residues.

The V call is TRBV7-6, the J call TRBJ2-2; 12 bases are a match to TRBD2. V dropped 5 bases and J dropped 3; count of bases not matched to a gene: 10. Germline CDR1 reads SGHVS; CDR2 reads FNYEAQ. The CDR3 spans 18 residues. The CDR3 sequence: CASSARTSGTSDTGELFF. DNA of the CDR3: TGTGCCAGCAGCGCACGGACTAGCGGGACGAGCGACACCGGGGAGCTGTTTTTT.

The chain carries TRBV10-1 and TRBJ2-3; tentatively, D is TRBD2 (7 bases). This CDR3 region has 13 residues. The V end lost 5 bases, the J end lost 5 bases, and 11 bases lay between the germline ends. Per the germline V gene, CDR1 is WNHNN and CDR2 is SYGVQD (reference sequence). The CDR3 is CASSSGGRDTQYF. CDR3 DNA: TGCGCCAGCAGTTCCGGGGGGCGAGATACGCAGTATTTT.

This clone has just one count. This chain links TRBV16 with TRBJ1-5; weak D call: TRBD1 (5 bases). This CDR3 is built from 16 residues. With 1 base removed from V and 6 bases from J, the gap between germline ends came to 16 bases. Germline CDR1 and CDR2: KGHSY and FQNENV. Written as DNA, the CDR3 is TGTGCCAGCAGCCAATATTATCGGGGGAGGGTTCAGCCCCAGCATTTT. Translated, it gives CASSQYYRGRVQPQHF. Full variable domain (missing parts from reference TRBV16 and TRBJ1-5): GEEVAQTPKHLVRGEGQKAKLYCAPIKGHSYVFWYQQVLKNEFKFLISFQNENVFDETGMPKERFSAKCLPNSPCSLEIQATKLEDSAVYFCASSQYYRGRVQPQHFGDGTRLSIL.

The J gene is TRBJ2-1, the V gene TRBV5-1; D remains unclear. Trimming left V 4 bases short and J 7 bases short, with 18 bases between. CDR1 is SGHRS, CDR2 YFSETQ, per germline. The CDR3 length is 15 residues. The CDR3 protein is CASSQLGGSQNEQFF. The CDR3 DNA reads TGCGCCAGCAGCCAACTTGGCGGCTCCCAGAATGAGCAGTTCTTC.

This chain links TRBV7-2 with TRBJ2-3; D is perhaps TRBD1 or TRBD2 (5 bases each). The V gene's germline CDR1 is SGHTA and CDR2 FQGNSA. This CDR3 has 15 amino acids. Trimming removed 5 bases at V and 0 bases at J, with 12 bases between. For the CDR3, the DNA is TGTGCCAGCAGCCGGGACGGCTCTAGCACAGATACGCAGTATTTT. It codes for CASSRDGSSTDTQYF.

This chain links TRBV5-1 with TRBJ2-3; D gene uncertain. The CDR3 consists of 15 residues. V lost 4 bases and J lost 2, with 14 bases in between. Germline CDR1 is SGHRS and CDR2 is YFSETQ. This CDR3 reads CASSPDGSSTDTQYF. The CDR3 DNA is TGCGCCAGCAGCCCGGACGGAAGCTCCACAGATACGCAGTATTTT.